The 22 T cell receptor beta chains presented below share a single source sample, sequenced in a study of T cell responses to AZD1222 COVID-19 vaccine. Profiled with immunoSEQ multiplex PCR; TCRdb holds only in-frame clones, not every one. The sample has 140,000 to 150,000 clones, 75% to 90% seen once. Sample: peripheral blood, taken on day 0 of AZD1222 vaccination. The receptors were sampled from an adult in good health.

V is TRBV7-9 and J is TRBJ2-5; 11 bases match TRBD2. This CDR3 has 16 residues. Unmatched junction bases numbered 6, after V lost 5 bases and J lost 1 base. The V gene's germline CDR1 is SEHNR and CDR2 FQNEAQ (reference sequence). The CDR3, as DNA: TGTGCCAGCAGCCTACGGACTAGCGGGTTCCAAGAGACCCAGTACTTC. Protein product: CASSLRTSGFQETQYF.

The CDR3: CASSISGANTGELFF. CDR3 bases: TGTGCCAGCAGCATTAGCGGGGCGAACACCGGGGAGCTGTTTTTT. V usage is TRBV9 and J usage is TRBJ2-2; TRBD2 matches at 8 bases. The CDR3 loop spans 15 amino acids. The V gene end was trimmed by 4 bases and the J gene end by 0 bases; junction bases not matched to a gene: 2. Germline loops: CDR1 SGDLS, CDR2 YYNGEE.

This clone has just one count. The CDR3 bases are TGTGCCAGCTCACCAAAGCAAGGGGGCCAGGCCCATTACACCTTC. Protein product: CASSPKQGGQAHYTF. The chain employs TRBV18 and TRBJ1-2; 7 nucleotides match TRBD1. Germline CDR1 KGHSH, CDR2 LQKENI. The CDR3 is 15 amino acids. V lost 2 bases, J lost 11 bases, and 14 bases stayed unmatched.

The V gene is TRBV27, the J gene TRBJ1-5, with 7 bases aligning to TRBD1. The CDR3 extends over 14 amino acids. Germline CDR1 and CDR2: MNHEY and SMNVEV (reference sequence). V trimming: 8 bases; J trimming: 0 bases; junction bases outside the gene matches: 4. CDR3 bases: TGTGCCAGCGGCAGGGGGTATAGCAATCAGCCCCAGCATTTT. Its translation is CASGRGYSNQPQHF.

The chain uses TRBV24-1 and TRBJ2-3; D remains ambiguous. This CDR3 is built from 12 residues. Trimming left V 4 bases short and J 4 bases short, with 5 bases between. The germline V gene encodes CDR1 KGHDR and CDR2 SFDVKD. The CDR3 region is CATSDHPDTQYF. CDR3 coding DNA: TGTGCCACCAGTGACCACCCAGATACGCAGTATTTT.

This clone was observed once. The J gene is TRBJ2-1, the V gene TRBV18, with a weak D call TRBD2 (6 bases). The CDR3 is 15 residues long. V was pared by 6 bases and J by 5 bases, with 17 bases between. Germline CDR1 reads KGHSH; CDR2 reads LQKENI. The CDR3 is CASSRPGTGDNEQFF. CDR3 DNA: TGTGCCAGCTCGAGACCAGGGACGGGGGACAATGAGCAGTTCTTC. The full variable domain, in which reference TRBV18 and TRBJ2-1 provide the parts outside the CDR3, is NAGVMQNPRHLVRRRGQEARLRCSPMKGHSHVYWYRQLPEEGLKFMVYLQKENIIDESGMPKERFSAEFPKEGPSILRIQQVVRGDSAAYFCASSRPGTGDNEQFFGPGTRLTVL.

This clone appeared once. The chain uses TRBV5-6 and TRBJ2-3; 9 bases align to TRBD1. V was clipped by 3 bases and J by 1 base; unmatched bases: 6. This CDR3 region has 16 residues. Per the germline V gene, CDR1 is SGHDT and CDR2 is YYEEEE. CDR3 nucleotide sequence: TGTGCCAGCAGCTCGACGTGGGACAGGGGCACAGATACGCAGTATTTT. Its translation: CASSSTWDRGTDTQYF.

This chain connects TRBV7-2 to TRBJ1-2; tentatively, D is TRBD1 (6 bases). Deletions cut 5 bases from V and 5 bases from J, with 15 bases between. The germline V gene encodes CDR1 SGHTA and CDR2 FQGNSA. CDR3 length: 14 residues. The chain's CDR3 is CASSLRTAEYGYTF. CDR3 DNA: TGTGCCAGCAGCCTCAGGACAGCGGAATATGGCTACACCTTC.

This clone was counted a single time. This chain links TRBV28 with TRBJ2-1, with 13 bases fitting TRBD2. CDR1 and CDR2 from the germline V gene are MDHEN and SYDVKM. The CDR3 sequence is 19 residues long. V lost 4 bases and J lost 2; bases outside the gene matches: 11. The CDR3 sequence: CASSSGGGLAGEAYNEQFF. CDR3 DNA sequence: TGTGCCAGCAGTTCGGGGGGCGGACTAGCGGGAGAAGCCTACAATGAGCAGTTCTTC.

This clone has only a few counts. This rearrangement joins TRBV2 to TRBJ2-2, with D hard to call. CDR1 is SNHLY, CDR2 FYNNEI, per germline. This CDR3 is 15 amino acids long. Trimming cost V 3 bases and J 1 base, with 9 bases left between them. CDR3 coding DNA: TGTGCCAGCAGTGAGGAATGGGGGAACACCGGGGAGCTGTTTTTT. This gives the protein CASSEEWGNTGELFF.

The J gene is TRBJ1-2, the V gene TRBV2; TRBD1 matches 7 bases. This CDR3 has 12 residues. Germline CDR1 is SNHLY and CDR2 is FYNNEI. After removal of 7 bases from V and 3 bases from J, the junction contained 2 bases not matched to a gene. The DNA of the CDR3 is TGTGCCAGCACGGGACAGTACTATGGCTACACCTTC. Residues: CASTGQYYGYTF.

V and J are TRBV5-1 and TRBJ2-5; no reliable D call. This CDR3 contains 14 residues. Trimming removed 4 bases at V and 2 bases at J, with 12 bases between. Germline lookup yields CDR1 SGHRS and CDR2 YFSETQ. CDR3 nucleotides: TGCGCCAGCAGCGCCAATGGGGTACAAGAGACCCAGTACTTC. This codes for CASSANGVQETQYF. The full variable domain, its missing parts supplied by reference TRBV5-1 and TRBJ2-5, is KAGVTQTPRYLIKTRGQQVTLSCSPISGHRSVSWYQQTPGQGLQFLFEYFSETQRNKGNFPGRFSGRQFSNSRSEMNVSTLELGDSALYLCASSANGVQETQYFGPGTRLLVL.

The chain couples TRBV5-1 to TRBJ2-1; possible D gene TRBD1, 6 bases. The CDR3 spans 13 residues. Germline V gene sequence: CDR1 SGHRS, CDR2 YFSETQ. The germline V and J ends were trimmed by 2 bases and 14 bases, with 17 bases remaining between them. The CDR3 is CASSFSGTSGEFF. The CDR3 DNA is TGCGCCAGCAGCTTCTCGGGAACCTCAGGGGAGTTCTTC. The variable domain in full, with the rest retrieved from reference TRBV5-1 and TRBJ2-1, is KAGVTQTPRYLIKTRGQQVTLSCSPISGHRSVSWYQQTPGQGLQFLFEYFSETQRNKGNFPGRFSGRQFSNSRSEMNVSTLELGDSALYLCASSFSGTSGEFFGPGTRLTVL.

V gene TRBV2 combines with J gene TRBJ1-5; D unresolved. The CDR3 loop spans 15 amino acids. Germline V gives CDR1 SNHLY, CDR2 FYNNEI. Trimming cost V 8 bases and J 4 bases, with 18 bases left between them. CDR3 amino acids: CASETWRDRNQPQHF. The CDR3 DNA sequence: TGTGCCAGCGAGACTTGGCGGGATCGTAATCAGCCCCAGCATTTT.

J is TRBJ1-1 and V is TRBV5-1, with 9 bases that match TRBD1. CDR1 and CDR2 from the germline V gene are SGHRS and YFSETQ. Unmatched junction bases numbered 5, after V lost 4 bases and J lost 1 base. This CDR3 is built from 15 residues. The CDR3 region has the DNA TGCGCCAGCAGCCCCGGGACAGGGACGAACACTGAAGCTTTCTTT. Its protein product is CASSPGTGTNTEAFF.

V and J are TRBV5-1 and TRBJ2-7; D remains unclear. Germline V gives CDR1 SGHRS, CDR2 YFSETQ. V was cut by 0 bases and J by 7 bases, with 8 bases left in between. CDR3 length: 12 amino acids. The CDR3 spells CASSLAIGEQYF. As DNA, the CDR3 is TGCGCCAGCAGCTTGGCCATAGGGGAGCAGTACTTC.

The chain carries TRBV12-3 or TRBV12-4 and TRBJ1-2; D may be TRBD1 (5 bases). V lost 8 bases, J lost 5 bases, and 6 bases lay in between. CDR3 length: 10 amino acids. The CDR3 nucleotides read TGTGCCAGCCGGGGGTATGGCTACACCTTC. Protein: CASRGYGYTF.

The chain joins TRBV30 to TRBJ2-7; 8 bases are a match to TRBD2. Germline V lookup: CDR1 GTSNPN, CDR2 SVGIG (reference sequence). V lost 5 bases and J lost 3; bases outside the gene matches: 12. The CDR3 loop spans 15 amino acids. Written as DNA, the CDR3 is TGTGCCTGGGTCCCCGGGACTAGGAATAACTACGAGCAGTACTTC. Translated, it gives CAWVPGTRNNYEQYF.

V and J are TRBV6-5 and TRBJ2-2; the match to TRBD1 covers 8 bases. The CDR3 is 15 amino acids. CDR1 is MNHEY, CDR2 SVGAGI, per germline. Unmatched junction bases numbered 7, after V lost 6 bases and J lost 4 bases. CDR3 residues: CASRPDRASTGELFF. In DNA form, the CDR3 reads TGTGCCAGCAGACCGGACAGGGCCTCCACCGGGGAGCTGTTTTTT.

The genes are TRBV3-1 (or the pseudogene TRBV3-2) and TRBJ1-4; tentatively, D is TRBD1 (5 bases). In germline, CDR1 is LGHDT, CDR2 YNNKEL (reference sequence). CDR3 length equals 14 residues. V dropped 1 base and J dropped 7 bases, with 10 bases sitting between them. CDR3 DNA: TGTGCCAGCAGCCAAGGAACGGGGGGTGAAAAACTGTTTTTT. This codes for CASSQGTGGEKLFF.

V is TRBV11-1 and J is TRBJ2-4; 7 nucleotides align to TRBD2. The J segment lost 8 bases and the V segment lost 0 bases, leaving 10 bases of the junction unmatched. The CDR3 length is 16 residues. Germline CDR1 reads SGHAT; CDR2 reads FQDESV (reference sequence). Here the CDR3 reads CASSLAGTGGGDIQYF. The CDR3 DNA reads as TGTGCCAGCAGCTTAGCGGGTACAGGTGGGGGGGACATTCAGTACTTC.

The chain is built from TRBV4-2 and TRBJ1-4; possibly TRBD1 for D (5 bases). V dropped 4 bases and J dropped 5 bases, with 11 bases sitting between them. Germline V gene data show CDR1 as LGHNA and CDR2 as YNFKEQ. The CDR3 length is 14 residues. Here the CDR3 DNA reads TGTGCCAGCAGCCCGGGACGGTGGAATGAAAAACTGTTTTTT. This gives the protein CASSPGRWNEKLFF.